This T cell receptor beta chain was identified in a study of T cells in tuberculosis. The protocol was immunoSEQ multiplex PCR, while the TCRdb copy is restricted to in-frame clones and leaves out a portion. The top ten clones hold 6% to 7% of a sample with about 30,000 clones, around 87% of them seen once. Germline values: CDR1 MNHEY, CDR2 SMNVEV (reference sequence). Trimming removed 5 bases from V and 2 bases from J; junction bases left unmatched: 4. The CDR3 length is 16 residues. The V and J genes are TRBV27 and TRBJ2-1; 12 bases are shared with TRBD1. Source material: PBMCs. The origin of this receptor is a donor aged 10 to 29 with latent tuberculosis or without tuberculosis infection. CDR3 sequence (DNA): TGTGCCAGCAGTGGGACAGGGGGCTCACCCTACAATGAGCAGTTCTTC. As protein: CASSGTGGSPYNEQFF.